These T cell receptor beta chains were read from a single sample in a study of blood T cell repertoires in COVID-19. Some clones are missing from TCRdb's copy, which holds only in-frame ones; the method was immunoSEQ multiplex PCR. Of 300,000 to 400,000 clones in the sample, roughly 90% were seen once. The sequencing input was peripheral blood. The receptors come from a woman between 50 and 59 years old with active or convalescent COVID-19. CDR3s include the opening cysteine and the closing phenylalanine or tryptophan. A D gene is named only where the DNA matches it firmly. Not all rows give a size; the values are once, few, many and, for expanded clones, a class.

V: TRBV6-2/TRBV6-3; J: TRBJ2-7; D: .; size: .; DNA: TGTGCCAGCAGTTCCTTCACAGGGAGTGGTGCGTACGAGCAGTACTTC; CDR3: CASSSFTGSGAYEQYF
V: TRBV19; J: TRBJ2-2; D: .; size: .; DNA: TGTGCCAGTAGTATTAAGGGGGTAATGAACACCGGGGAGCTGTTTTTT; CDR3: CASSIKGVMNTGELFF
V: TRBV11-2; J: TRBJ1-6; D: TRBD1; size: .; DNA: TGTGCCAGCACCTACCGGACAGGGGAAAATTCACCCCTCCACTTT; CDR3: CASTYRTGENSPLHF
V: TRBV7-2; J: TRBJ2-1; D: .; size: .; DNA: TGTGCCAGCAGCTTAGAGAGCAGCGGAAAATACAATGAGCAGTTCTTC; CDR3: CASSLESSGKYNEQFF
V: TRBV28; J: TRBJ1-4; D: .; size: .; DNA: TGTGCCAGCGATGGGGGGGCTGGGGAAAAACTGTTTTTT; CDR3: CASDGGAGEKLFF
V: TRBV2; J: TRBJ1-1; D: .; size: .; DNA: TGTGCCAGCAGTGAGCCTATGATGAACACTGAAGCTTTCTTT; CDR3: CASSEPMMNTEAFF
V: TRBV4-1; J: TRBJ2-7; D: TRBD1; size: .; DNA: TGCGCCAGCAGCCAAGGGACAGGGGTAGACGAGCAGTACTTC; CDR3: CASSQGTGVDEQYF
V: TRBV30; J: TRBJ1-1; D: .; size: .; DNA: TGTGCCTGGATAAGGGGTTTCACTGAAGCTTTCTTT; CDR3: CAWIRGFTEAFF
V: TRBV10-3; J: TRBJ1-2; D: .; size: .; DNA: TGTGCCATCTGGGGAGGGAGGGATGTCTATGGCTACACCTTC; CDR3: CAIWGGRDVYGYTF
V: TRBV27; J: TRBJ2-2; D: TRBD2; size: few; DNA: TGTGCCAGCACGGCCGGGGGGACCTACACCGGGGAGCTGTTTTTT; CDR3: CASTAGGTYTGELFF
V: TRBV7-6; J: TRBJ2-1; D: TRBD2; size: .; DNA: TGTGCCAGCAGCTTACGCGGGGGGAACTCCTACAATGAGCAGTTCTTC; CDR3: CASSLRGGNSYNEQFF
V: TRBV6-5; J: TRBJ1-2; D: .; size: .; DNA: TGTGCCAGCATTACAGGACGTAACTATGGCTACACCTTC; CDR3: CASITGRNYGYTF
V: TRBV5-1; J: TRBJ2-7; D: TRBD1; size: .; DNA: TGCGCCAGCAGCTTGGACCCGGGACAGGGAAACTACGAGCAGTACTTC; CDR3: CASSLDPGQGNYEQYF
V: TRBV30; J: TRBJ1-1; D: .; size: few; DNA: TGTGCCACCGGGGAGAACACTGAAGCTTTCTTT; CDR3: CATGENTEAFF
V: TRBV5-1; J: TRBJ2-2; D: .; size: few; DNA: TGCGCCAGCAGCTTAGTGGGACATACCGGGGAGCTGTTTTTT; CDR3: CASSLVGHTGELFF